This T cell receptor (beta chain) derives from a study of regulatory and conventional T cells in RAG deficiency. Notes on the study in general: Shorter CDR3s in all patient subsets; >75% Treg-Tconv overlap in Omenn.

Blood CD4+ CD25-high CD127-low regulatory T cells supplied the genomic DNA template. Method: immunoSEQ multiplex PCR; TCRdb's copy keeps in-frame clones and lacks some. Counted here are under 30,000 clones, 75% to 95% occurring once; the ten biggest clones make up around 0.79%. As to this clone: What it binds is not known.

This sample was shared with a second study, whose subject was regulatory T cells. That source reports: Amplification used 52 TRBV primers and 13 TRBJ primers.

This clonotype was obtained from a human donor in good health. The sample consisted of Tregs sorted from blood.

This chain's CDR3 is CSVASGYGYTF. In DNA form, the CDR3 reads TGCAGCGTTGCCTCAGGGTATGGCTACACCTTC. The rearrangement joins TRBV29-1 to TRBJ1-2; D is perhaps TRBD1 (5 bases). The V and J ends lost 4 bases and 5 bases respectively, with 8 bases between them. CDR1 and CDR2 from the germline V gene are SQVTM and ANQGSEA. This CDR3 is built from 11 residues.